This passage covers 3 T cell receptor beta chains from one sample sequenced in a study of a mutant IDH1 vaccine in newly diagnosed glioma. Here immunoSEQ multiplex PCR was the method, and the copy in TCRdb shows in-frame clones only, minus some. The data hold about 32,000 clones, with over 75% observed a single time. Time point noted: baseline, week 1 (first vaccination visit). Treatment: pre-vaccination baseline after standard-of-care therapy. Sequenced material: PBMCs, taken from a glioma patient treated with radiotherapy, temozolomide or both. The origin of the receptors is a man aged 25 to 40 with glioma.

This chain uses TRBV9 with TRBJ2-2; 7 bases line up with TRBD1. Trimming took 0 bases from V and 7 from J; bases not matched to a gene: 3. The V gene's germline CDR1 is SGDLS and CDR2 YYNGEE. CDR3 length: 14 amino acids. CDR3 loop: CASSVGQGHGELFF. CDR3 coding DNA: TGTGCCAGCAGCGTAGGACAGGGTCACGGGGAGCTGTTTTTT.

The J gene is TRBJ2-1, the V gene TRBV27, with D unresolved. Germline V gene lookup returns CDR1 MNHEY and CDR2 SMNVEV (reference sequence). This CDR3 is built from 14 residues. V lost 4 bases, J lost 0 bases, and 7 bases lay in between. In DNA form, the CDR3 reads TGTGCCAGCAGTTCCCTTAGCTCCTACAATGAGCAGTTCTTC. Residues: CASSSLSSYNEQFF.

The chain employs TRBV4-1 and TRBJ1-5; D is ambiguous. The CDR3 runs 13 residues. V lost 1 base, J lost 3 bases, and 4 bases lay in between. The V gene's germline CDR1 is MGHRA and CDR2 YSYEKL. The CDR3 here is CASSQVVNQPQHF. CDR3 DNA: TGCGCCAGCAGCCAAGTTGTCAATCAGCCCCAGCATTTT.